This T cell receptor beta chain was sequenced during a study of blood T cells in healthy people across ages. This CDR3 region has 14 residues. Trimming removed 4 bases at V and 1 base at J, with 10 bases between. Germline V gene data show CDR1 as SGHTA and CDR2 as FQGNSA. It was with a sample-barcoded 5' primer and a J-beta primer mix that a second PCR of about 7 to 12 cycles was run. TCRdb re-analysed the 5' RACE reads in MiXCR, keeping a single row per CDR3 protein. The sample yields 1.8 million or so distinct CDR3 sequences, about 39% seen once. The receptor was isolated from a human donor in good health. This chain connects TRBV7-2 to TRBJ1-1; possible D gene TRBD1, 6 bases. Sequences were obtained from blood. The CDR3 coding sequence is TGTGCCAGCAGCTGGATACAGGGGAACACTGAAGCTTTCTTT. Translation: CASSWIQGNTEAFF. Drawing the rest from reference TRBV7-2 and TRBJ1-1, the complete variable domain is GAGVSQSPSNKVTEKGKDVELRCDPISGHTALYWYRQSLGQGLEFLIYFQGNSAPDKSGLPSDRFSAERTGGSVSTLTIQRTQQEDSAVYLCASSWIQGNTEAFFGQGTRLTVV.